Listed here are 8 T cell receptor beta chains from one sample, sequenced in a study of blood T cell repertoires in COVID-19. Here immunoSEQ multiplex PCR was the method, and the copy in TCRdb shows in-frame clones only, minus some. Among approximately 50,000 clones listed, around 78% were seen once. Sequencing was performed on peripheral blood. These receptor sequences come from a human donor in a cohort sampled during active COVID-19.

The chain has TRBV25-1 and TRBJ1-2; a weak D match, TRBD1 (5 bases). V was trimmed by 2 bases and J by 6 bases, leaving 10 bases between them. In germline, CDR1 is MGHDK, CDR2 SYGVNS. The CDR3 is made up of 13 amino acids. In nucleotides, the CDR3 is TGTGCCAGCAGTGAACGGAGGGGAGATGGCTACACCTTC. This codes for CASSERRGDGYTF.

This chain uses TRBV5-6 with TRBJ1-5; 8 nucleotides align to TRBD1. The CDR3 runs 16 residues. Germline CDR1 reads SGHDT; CDR2 reads YYEEEE. With 4 bases clipped from V and 2 bases from J, the junction kept 8 bases outside the gene matches. The CDR3 here is CASSAYRGEGNQPQHF. DNA for the CDR3: TGTGCCAGCAGCGCATACAGGGGGGAGGGCAATCAGCCCCAGCATTTT.

A few counts support this clone. V gene TRBV5-8 combines with J gene TRBJ1-6; a weak D match, TRBD1 (5 bases). The CDR3 spans 15 residues. Trimming removed 0 bases at V and 10 bases at J, with 14 bases between. Germline CDR1 and CDR2: SGHTS and YDEGEE. CDR3 protein: CASSLGQSSYSPLHF. The CDR3 DNA reads TGTGCCAGCAGCTTGGGACAGTCAAGCTACTCACCCCTCCACTTT.

J is TRBJ2-1 and V is TRBV27, with 14 bases matching TRBD2. After removal of 4 bases from V and 5 bases from J, the junction contained 7 bases not matched to a gene. The CDR3 totals 17 residues. Germline CDR1 and CDR2: MNHEY and SMNVEV (reference sequence). The CDR3 loop is CASSYRTSGGPNNEQFF. The CDR3 DNA follows: TGTGCCAGCAGTTACCGGACTAGCGGGGGGCCAAACAATGAGCAGTTCTTC.

The rearrangement uses TRBV9 and TRBJ2-3; TRBD1 aligns across 7 bases. J lost 1 base, V lost 4 bases, and 9 bases had no gene match. CDR3 length equals 16 residues. Looked up from germline, CDR1 is SGDLS and CDR2 is YYNGEE. The CDR3 DNA sequence: TGTGCCAGCAGCCCCGGACAGGTCTCTGGCACAGATACGCAGTATTTT. Protein sequence: CASSPGQVSGTDTQYF.

The chain has TRBV5-1 and TRBJ2-7; maybe TRBD1 (7 bases). This CDR3 has 14 residues. The V and J ends lost 1 base and 5 bases respectively, with 13 bases between them. Germline loops: CDR1 SGHRS, CDR2 YFSETQ. CDR3 nucleotides: TGCGCCAGCAGCTTGAGCAGGGGGGTCGACGAGCAGTACTTC. Translation: CASSLSRGVDEQYF.

The chain combines TRBV7-9 with TRBJ1-6; the match to TRBD1 covers 9 bases. CDR1 and CDR2 (germline): SEHNR, FQNEAQ (reference sequence). This CDR3 region has 19 residues. With V trimmed by 5 bases and J by 1 base, 12 bases remained unmatched. This CDR3 reads CASSPKTGTGFSYNSPLHF. CDR3 bases: TGTGCCAGCAGCCCCAAGACCGGGACAGGGTTTTCCTATAATTCACCCCTCCACTTT.

The chain combines TRBV7-2 with TRBJ1-5; 12 bases are a match to TRBD1. Unmatched junction bases numbered 7, after V lost 5 bases and J lost 5 bases. The CDR3 sequence is 16 residues long. Germline V gives CDR1 SGHTA, CDR2 FQGNSA. The CDR3, as DNA: TGTGCCAGCAGCCCGCAGTGGGACAGGGGGCATCAGCCCCAGCATTTT. Protein product: CASSPQWDRGHQPQHF.